This T cell receptor (beta chain) was retrieved from a study of blood T cell repertoires in COVID-19. Looking at the study overall: Acute and convalescent COVID-19 samples came from the United States, Italy and Spain.

This CDR3 contains 14 residues. CDR1 SGHRS and CDR2 YFSETQ come from the germline V gene. Trimming at V came to 4 bases and at J to 5 bases, leaving 7 bases not matched to a gene. Here immunoSEQ multiplex PCR was the method, and the copy in TCRdb shows in-frame clones only, minus some. The sample has approximately 160,000 clones, over 90% seen once. V gene TRBV5-1 combines with J gene TRBJ2-3; TRBD2 matches 7 bases. Sequences were obtained from peripheral blood. This sequence originates from a man aged 45-65 years with acute or convalescent COVID-19. The CDR3 DNA follows: TGCGCCAGCAGCCCTAGCGGATGGGGAGATACGCAGTATTTT. The encoded protein is CASSPSGWGDTQYF.